The 27 T cell receptor beta chains below all came from one sample that was sequenced in a study of T cell repertoires in cytomegalovirus infection. Their cognate antigens are unknown. TCRdb itself ran the reads through MiXCR, one entry per CDR3 protein. This table holds about 500,000 distinct CDR3 sequences, around 35% found once. Specimen: cultured PBMCs, collected from culture after CMV antigen stimulation. These receptor sequences come from a human donor in good health (CMV status not recorded). Some clones in this sample may be carry-over from other donors' samples.

There are a few counts of this clonotype. The chain uses TRBV9 and TRBJ1-2, with TRBD1 matching over 8 bases. The germline V gene has CDR1 SGDLS and CDR2 YYNGEE. The V segment lost 5 bases and the J segment 5 bases; nucleotides outside the gene matches: 8. The CDR3 has 14 amino acids. CDR3 sequence: CASRPPGQDYGYTF. The CDR3 region has the DNA TGTGCCAGCAGACCCCCGGGACAGGATTATGGCTACACCTTC.

In this sample, this clonotype turned up many times. V gene TRBV12-3 or TRBV12-4 combines with J gene TRBJ2-2; D is unclear. The CDR3 is made up of 11 amino acids. The V end was cut by 8 bases, the J end by 5 bases, with 6 bases between. CDR3 in DNA: TGTGCCAGCTACAGAACCGGGGAGCTGTTTTTT. Translating gives CASYRTGELFF.

In this sample, this clonotype turned up a few times. The chain employs TRBV7-2 and TRBJ1-1; no reliable D call. The CDR3 is 13 residues long. CDR1 and CDR2 from the germline V gene are SGHTA and FQGNSA. The ends were cut back, 3 bases at V and 4 bases at J, with 9 bases in the middle. CDR3 protein: CASSFLSGTEAFF. CDR3 nucleotide sequence: TGTGCCAGCAGCTTTTTATCCGGCACTGAAGCTTTCTTT.

The chain has TRBV7-9 and TRBJ1-2; a weak D match, TRBD1 (6 bases). Per the germline V gene, CDR1 is SEHNR and CDR2 is FQNEAQ (reference sequence). The V end was cut by 0 bases, the J end by 4 bases, with 15 bases between. The CDR3 is made up of 16 amino acids. The CDR3 DNA sequence: TGTGCCAGCAGCTTAGCCCGGGCAGGGGACGCCTATGGCTACACCTTC. It encodes CASSLARAGDAYGYTF.

The rearrangement joins TRBV28 to TRBJ2-5; 9 bases match TRBD2. This CDR3 has 16 amino acids. The J segment lost 0 bases and the V segment lost 5 bases, leaving 7 bases of the junction unmatched. Looked up from germline, CDR1 is MDHEN and CDR2 is SYDVKM. The DNA for the CDR3 is TGTGCCAGCAGTGCCGGACTAGCGTCCTACCAAGAGACCCAGTACTTC. Its protein is CASSAGLASYQETQYF. Filled out from reference TRBV28 and TRBJ2-5, the complete variable domain reads DVKVTQSSRYLVKRTGEKVFLECVQDMDHENMFWYRQDPGLGLRLIYFSYDVKMKEKGDIPEGYSVSREKKERFSLILESASTNQTSMYLCASSAGLASYQETQYFGPGTRLLVL.

This clonotype showed up just a few times. J is TRBJ2-5 and V is TRBV7-2; maybe TRBD2 (5 bases). Between the trimmed V and J ends, which lost 5 bases and 4 bases, there was a span of 17 bases. Germline V gene lookup returns CDR1 SGHTA and CDR2 FQGNSA. The CDR3 has 15 residues. CDR3 protein: CASSPRGLGRETQYF. The CDR3 nucleotides read TGTGCCAGCAGCCCACGAGGCCTAGGGAGAGAGACCCAGTACTTC.

The chain links TRBV2 to TRBJ1-1; D gene uncertain. The V end lost 6 bases, the J end lost 4 bases, and 15 bases lay between the germline ends. The CDR3 contains 14 residues. From germline, CDR1 is SNHLY and CDR2 FYNNEI. The CDR3: CASSASAGRTEAFF. The CDR3 region has the DNA TGTGCCAGCAGCGCCTCGGCTGGGCGCACTGAAGCTTTCTTT.

This clonotype was seen a handful of times. The chain is built from TRBV29-1 and TRBJ2-5, with 8 bases aligning to TRBD1. The germline CDR1 and CDR2 sequences are SQVTM and ANQGSEA. The CDR3 loop spans 15 amino acids. The ends lost 4 bases at V and 5 bases at J; junction bases unmatched: 12. The chain's CDR3 is CSVVPRQGRGETQYF. The CDR3 bases are TGCAGCGTTGTTCCCCGACAGGGGCGGGGCGAGACCCAGTACTTC.

The chain combines TRBV6-8 with TRBJ2-7; 9 positions agree with TRBD2. CDR1 MNHGY and CDR2 SAAAGT come from the germline V gene. The CDR3 extends over 14 amino acids. The ends lost 5 bases at V and 7 bases at J; junction bases unmatched: 9. CDR3 nucleotide sequence: TGTGCCAGCAGTCGGACTGGACTAGCGCGGGAGCAGTACTTC. This translates into CASSRTGLAREQYF.

The J gene is TRBJ1-4, the V gene TRBV28; D is undetermined. V was clipped by 6 bases and J by 5 bases, with 13 bases between them. Germline CDR1 MDHEN, CDR2 SYDVKM. This CDR3 is built from 14 residues. The DNA of the CDR3 is TGTGCCAGCAGCCTGGGAGGCCAGAATGAAAAACTGTTTTTT. Translating it yields CASSLGGQNEKLFF.

CDR3 region: CASGLGFGSGGNTEAFF. For the CDR3, the DNA is TGTGCTAGTGGTTTGGGGTTTGGATCGGGGGGGAACACTGAAGCTTTCTTT. This chain connects TRBV12-5 to TRBJ1-1; TRBD1 might be the D (5 bases). This CDR3 spans 17 amino acids. In germline, CDR1 is LGHNT, CDR2 FRNRAP. V was shortened by 1 base and J by 1 base, with 16 bases between the two germline ends.

This sequence joins TRBV18 and TRBJ2-3; a weak D match, TRBD1 (5 bases). Germline CDR1 KGHSH, CDR2 LQKENI. This CDR3 spans 15 amino acids. V was pared by 3 bases and J by 2 bases, with 12 bases between. The CDR3 DNA reads as TGTGCCAGCTCACCCCAACGGACACACACAGATACGCAGTATTTT. It yields the protein CASSPQRTHTDTQYF.

In nucleotides, the CDR3 is TGCGCCAGCAGGGACAGGGGCACAGATACGCAGTATTTT. Translation: CASRDRGTDTQYF. V usage is TRBV5-1 and J usage is TRBJ2-3; 8 bases line up with TRBD1. CDR1 is SGHRS, CDR2 YFSETQ, per germline. The ends lost 5 bases at V and 1 base at J; junction bases unmatched: 0. The CDR3 runs to 13 residues.

Only a few counts were recorded for this clonotype. V usage is TRBV5-4 and J usage is TRBJ1-1; D may be TRBD1 (5 bases). In germline, CDR1 is SGHNT, CDR2 YYREEE (reference sequence). The CDR3 is made up of 16 amino acids. The V gene lost 2 bases and the J gene lost 1 base, with 15 bases spanning the gap. This CDR3 is CASSFPKTAGNTEAFF. CDR3 coding DNA: TGTGCCAGCAGCTTTCCCAAGACAGCGGGGAACACTGAAGCTTTCTTT. The full variable domain, its missing parts supplied by reference TRBV5-4 and TRBJ1-1, is ETGVTQSPTHLIKTRGQQVTLRCSSQSGHNTVSWYQQALGQGPQFIFQYYREEENGRGNFPPRFSGLQFPNYSSELNVNALELDDSALYLCASSFPKTAGNTEAFFGQGTRLTVV.

This clonotype occurred a few times. The chain combines TRBV7-6 with TRBJ2-1; TRBD1 is a possible D gene (5 bases). Trimming took 5 bases from V and 10 from J, leaving 12 bases between them. Germline V gene lookup returns CDR1 SGHVS and CDR2 FNYEAQ. The length of the CDR3 is 12 residues. The CDR3 is CASSPLDREQFF. The DNA for the CDR3 is TGTGCCAGCAGCCCCTTAGACAGAGAGCAGTTCTTC. Full variable domain (missing parts from reference TRBV7-6 and TRBJ2-1): GAGVSQSPRYKVTKRGQDVALRCDPISGHVSLYWYRQALGQGPEFLTYFNYEAQQDKSGLPNDRFSAERPEGSISTLTIQRTEQRDSAMYRCASSPLDREQFFGPGTRLTVL.

This clonotype was seen a handful of times. The chain employs TRBV11-2 and TRBJ1-2, with TRBD1 matching 7 bases. Germline loops: CDR1 SGHAT, CDR2 FQNNGV. J lost 8 bases, V lost 0 bases, and 6 bases had no gene match. The CDR3 spans 14 residues. The CDR3 reads CASSLDRTGVGYTF. In DNA, the CDR3 is TGTGCCAGCAGCTTAGACCGGACAGGAGTGGGCTACACCTTC.

The J gene is TRBJ1-1, the V gene TRBV3-1, with 7 bases matching TRBD1. The CDR3 spans 16 residues. V lost 7 bases, J lost 1 base, and 12 bases stayed unmatched. The germline V gene encodes CDR1 LGHDT and CDR2 YNNKEL (reference sequence). CDR3 in DNA: TGTGCCAGCAACGACGACAGGGCCTCGGGGAACACTGAAGCTTTCTTT. It yields the protein CASNDDRASGNTEAFF.

This clonotype came up a few times. This chain uses TRBV7-9 with TRBJ2-3; TRBD2 aligns across 7 bases. The CDR3 is 15 residues long. The V segment lost 0 bases and the J segment 5 bases; nucleotides outside the gene matches: 5. The germline CDR1 and CDR2 sequences are SEHNR and FQNEAQ (reference sequence). This CDR3 reads CASSLAGGPKDTQYF. The CDR3 DNA is TGTGCCAGCAGCTTAGCGGGAGGGCCTAAAGATACGCAGTATTTT.

The J gene is TRBJ2-1, the V gene TRBV28; 7 positions match TRBD2. CDR3 size: 15 residues. Germline values: CDR1 MDHEN, CDR2 SYDVKM. V lost 3 bases to trimming and J lost 7 bases; unmatched junction nucleotides: 9. In DNA form, the CDR3 reads TGTGCCAGCAGTTTTAATGCGGGAGTAAAGAATGAGCAGTTCTTC. This codes for CASSFNAGVKNEQFF.

The chain recombines TRBV12-3 or TRBV12-4 with TRBJ2-1; 12 nucleotides line up with TRBD2. This CDR3 is 15 amino acids long. J was trimmed by 4 bases and V by 7 bases; bases with no gene match: 5. The CDR3 loop is CASTSGTSGYNEQFF. Here the CDR3 DNA reads TGTGCCAGCACCTCGGGGACTAGCGGGTACAATGAGCAGTTCTTC.

The CDR3 DNA reads TGTGCCAGCAGCTTAGCTAGCGGGAGGGCCAATGAGCAGTTCTTC. Residues: CASSLASGRANEQFF. The V gene is TRBV7-9, the J gene TRBJ2-1; 11 nucleotides agree with TRBD2. Losses at the gene ends were 0 bases for V and 6 bases for J; bases not matched to a gene: 1. There are 15 residues in the CDR3. Germline V gene lookup returns CDR1 SEHNR and CDR2 FQNEAQ (reference sequence).

In the case of this clonotype: Germline is not matched at one junction end, which may reflect a read error. The chain is built from TRBV7-9 and TRBJ1-1; 9 positions match TRBD1. The length of the CDR3 is 15 residues. CDR1 and CDR2 (germline): SEHNR, FQNEAQ (reference sequence). The CDR3 sequence is CASSYDGTGTTDAFF. CDR3 coding DNA: TGTGCCAGCAGCTATGATGGGACAGGGACCACTGACGCTTTCTTT.

In nucleotides, the CDR3 is TGTGCCAGCAGCTCCGACCACCTTACCTACGAGCAGTACTTC. Its translation: CASSSDHLTYEQYF. The rearrangement joins TRBV7-3 to TRBJ2-7, with D unclear. The CDR3 spans 14 residues. The germline gives CDR1 SGHTA, CDR2 FQGTGA. Trimming took 4 bases from V and 2 from J, leaving 12 bases between them. Full variable domain (remainder filled in from reference TRBV7-3 and TRBJ2-7): GAGVSQTPSNKVTEKGKYVELRCDPISGHTALYWYRQSLGQGPEFLIYFQGTGAADDSGLPNDRFFAVRPEGSVSTLKIQRTERGDSAVYLCASSSDHLTYEQYFGPGTRLTVT.

The CDR3 region has the DNA TGTGCCAGCAGCTTAGGAGGGGGCGCCTATGACAATCAGCCCCAGCATTTT. Its protein product is CASSLGGGAYDNQPQHF. The chain is built from TRBV7-9 and TRBJ1-5; the match to TRBD1 covers 7 bases. The germline V gene encodes CDR1 SEHNR and CDR2 FQNEAQ (reference sequence). This CDR3 region has 17 residues. V was clipped by 1 base and J by 3 bases; unmatched bases: 9.

The chain couples TRBV20-1 to TRBJ1-5; 8 bases map to TRBD1. Germline lookup yields CDR1 DFQATT and CDR2 SNEGSKA (reference sequence). Germline trimming cut 6 bases from V and 6 bases from J; bases unmatched to any gene: 7. The CDR3 sequence is 13 residues long. The CDR3 protein is CSAADRESQPQHF. The CDR3 coding sequence is TGCAGTGCAGCGGACAGGGAGAGTCAGCCCCAGCATTTT.

This clonotype occurred a few times. This chain connects TRBV7-2 to TRBJ2-1; D gene ambiguous. The CDR3 is 8 residues long. The V gene lost 5 bases and the J gene lost 15 bases, with 5 bases spanning the gap. Per the germline V gene, CDR1 is SGHTA and CDR2 is FQGNSA. The CDR3 is CASSPRFF. The CDR3 coding sequence is TGTGCCAGCAGCCCTCGGTTCTTC.

The chain employs TRBV5-1 and TRBJ2-6, with D hard to call. Per the germline V gene, CDR1 is SGHRS and CDR2 is YFSETQ. The CDR3 runs to 17 residues. V gave up 1 base and J gave up 0 bases, with 11 bases separating them. In nucleotides, the CDR3 is TGCGCCAGCAGCTTGTCTGCCGTTAGCTCTGGGGCCAACGTCCTGACTTTC. Translating gives CASSLSAVSSGANVLTF.